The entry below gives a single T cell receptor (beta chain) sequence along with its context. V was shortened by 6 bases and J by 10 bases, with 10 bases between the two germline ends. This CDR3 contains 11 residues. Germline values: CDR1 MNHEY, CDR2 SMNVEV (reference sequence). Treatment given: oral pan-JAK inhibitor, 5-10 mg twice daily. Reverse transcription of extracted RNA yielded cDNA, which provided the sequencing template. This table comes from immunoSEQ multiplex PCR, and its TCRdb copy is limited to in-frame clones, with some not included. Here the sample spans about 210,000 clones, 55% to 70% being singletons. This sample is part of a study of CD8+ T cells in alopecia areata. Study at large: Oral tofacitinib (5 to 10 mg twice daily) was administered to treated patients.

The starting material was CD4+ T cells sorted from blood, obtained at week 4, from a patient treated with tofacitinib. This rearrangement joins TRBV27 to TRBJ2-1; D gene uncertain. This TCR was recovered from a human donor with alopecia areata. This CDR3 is CASSLLGEQFF. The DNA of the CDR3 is TGTGCCAGCAGCTTACTGGGGGAGCAGTTCTTC.